The clone carrying this T cell receptor (beta chain) was counted at least ten times. This record comes from a study of T cells in Graves' hyperthyroidism and ophthalmopathy. For Graves' hyperthyroidism to be stable, ophthalmopathy could not progress within 18 months. Newly diagnosed hyperthyroidism, duration under 2 months, in patients aged 18 to 65. Patients showing uncontrolled infection, other autoimmune disease, pregnancy or lactation were ineligible. Germline values: CDR1 SGHRS, CDR2 YFSETQ. Trimming cost V 1 base and J 7 bases, with 11 bases left between them. The CDR3 loop spans 13 amino acids. RNA transcripts served as the template for amplifying TCR beta CDR3 regions. TCR CDR3 underwent first-round RT-PCR with the HTBI primer set. TCRdb analysed the multiplex PCR reads with MiXCR anew, one entry per CDR3 protein. The sample carries more than 450,000 distinct CDR3 sequences, about 14% recorded once.

The chain couples TRBV5-1 to TRBJ2-5; maybe TRBD2 (6 bases). The clonotype was recovered from a woman aged 40-49 years with Graves' hyperthyroidism. The sequencing sample was made of blood. The CDR3 sequence: CASSLRDGGTQYF. The CDR3 DNA sequence: TGCGCCAGCAGCTTGCGAGACGGGGGGACCCAGTACTTC.